The next 18 T cell receptor beta chains were all read from a single sample in a study of OX40 agonist ivuxolimab in advanced cancers. Libraries were prepared by immunoSEQ multiplex PCR; TCRdb keeps only in-frame clonotypes and omits some of them. The table includes about 19,000 clones, about four fifths detected once. The sequenced sample was CD4+ or CD8+ T cells sorted from blood, obtained in a trial of the OX40 agonist ivuxolimab. Receptors were obtained from an adult with an advanced solid tumor such as melanoma, head and neck, liver or kidney cancer.

The gene calls are TRBV9 and TRBJ2-5; 14 nucleotides match TRBD2. This CDR3 contains 14 residues. V gave up 4 bases and J gave up 11 bases; unmatched junction bases: 7. Germline-derived CDR1 and CDR2 are SGDLS and YYNGEE. CDR3 DNA sequence: TGTGCCAGCAGCCCCGGACTAGCGGGGGGATTTCAGTACTTC. Protein: CASSPGLAGGFQYF.

In DNA, the CDR3 is TGTGCCAGCAGCTTCGGCAGTAGGGTCACTGAAGCTTTCTTT. Amino acid sequence: CASSFGSRVTEAFF. V and J are TRBV7-6 and TRBJ1-1, with D unclear. The V gene's germline CDR1 is SGHVS and CDR2 FNYEAQ. The V gene lost 3 bases and the J gene lost 4 bases, with 12 bases spanning the gap. The CDR3 is 14 amino acids.

This chain connects TRBV5-4 to TRBJ2-3, with 11 bases matching TRBD2. Trimming cost V 4 bases and J 2 bases; bases outside gene matches: 6. The CDR3 has 16 amino acids. Looked up from germline, CDR1 is SGHNT and CDR2 is YYREEE (reference sequence). This chain's CDR3 is CASSHIAGGDTDTQYF. CDR3 DNA: TGTGCCAGCAGCCACATAGCGGGGGGGGACACAGATACGCAGTATTTT.

The chain has TRBV4-3 and TRBJ1-1, with 8 bases fitting TRBD1. The trim removed 3 bases at V and 6 bases at J, leaving 0 bases unmatched. Germline V CDR1 and CDR2: LGHNA, YSLEER. The CDR3 runs to 12 residues. DNA for the CDR3: TGCGCCAGCAGCCAGGACAGGGCTGAAGCTTTCTTT. Protein: CASSQDRAEAFF.

This clone was recorded a few times. This chain connects TRBV27 to TRBJ2-7; 10 bases line up with TRBD2. J was trimmed by 6 bases and V by 5 bases; bases with no gene match: 7. Germline V gives CDR1 MNHEY, CDR2 SMNVEV (reference sequence). The length of the CDR3 is 14 residues. The CDR3 here is CASSALAGVSEQYF. CDR3 bases: TGTGCCAGCAGTGCGCTAGCGGGAGTCAGCGAGCAGTACTTC.

This sequence joins TRBV6-5 and TRBJ2-5; unclear D gene. Germline values: CDR1 MNHEY, CDR2 SVGAGI. V was cut by 2 bases and J by 5 bases, with 15 bases left in between. This CDR3 is 15 amino acids long. CDR3 region: CASSYTSPMGETQYF. In DNA form, the CDR3 reads TGTGCCAGCAGTTACACCTCTCCTATGGGGGAGACCCAGTACTTC.

V gene TRBV4-2 combines with J gene TRBJ2-7; 9 bases are shared with TRBD1. Germline V gene lookup returns CDR1 LGHNA and CDR2 YNFKEQ. The V gene end was trimmed by 6 bases and the J gene end by 0 bases; junction bases not matched to a gene: 3. CDR3 length: 14 residues. CDR3 in amino acids: CASSSQGASYEQYF. The DNA for the CDR3 is TGTGCCAGCAGTTCACAGGGGGCCTCCTACGAGCAGTACTTC.

This chain joins TRBV29-1 and TRBJ2-5; D gene ambiguous. CDR3 length: 10 residues. Trimming shortened V by 6 bases and J by 1 base, and 3 bases separated the two germline ends. Per the germline V gene, CDR1 is SQVTM and CDR2 is ANQGSEA. CDR3 residues: CSVGQETQYF. The CDR3 nucleotides are TGCAGCGTGGGCCAAGAGACCCAGTACTTC.

This clone was seen a few times. The V call is TRBV11-2, the J call TRBJ2-1, with D perhaps TRBD2 (6 bases). Germline V gives CDR1 SGHAT, CDR2 FQNNGV. The CDR3 totals 13 residues. V lost 7 bases and J 10 bases, leaving 17 bases between the germline ends. DNA for the CDR3: TGTGCCAGCACCATGACGGGACTTTGGGAGCAGTTCTTC. Translating gives CASTMTGLWEQFF.

The chain joins TRBV7-9 to TRBJ2-3; D not resolved. V dropped 11 bases and J dropped 1 base, with 16 bases sitting between them. Per germline, CDR1 SEHNR and CDR2 FQNEAQ (reference sequence). CDR3 length: 14 amino acids. The CDR3 DNA reads TGTGCCGTTCCCAGGCAGCGTCGCACAGATACGCAGTATTTT. This gives the protein CAVPRQRRTDTQYF.

This clone was seen a handful of times. This chain links TRBV9 with TRBJ1-2; D unresolved. Germline CDR1 reads SGDLS; CDR2 reads YYNGEE. The CDR3 length is 15 residues. Deletions cut 0 bases from V and 6 bases from J, with 15 bases between. The CDR3 DNA follows: TGTGCCAGCAGCGTAGGGGCCCTCACCCTTGATGGCTACACCTTC. This translates into CASSVGALTLDGYTF.

This clone is a singleton in its sample. The rearrangement uses TRBV4-3 and TRBJ1-2; D is unresolved. Trimming cost V 0 bases and J 0 bases, with 8 bases left between them. Germline CDR1 LGHNA, CDR2 YSLEER. This CDR3 is built from 15 residues. The CDR3, as DNA: TGCGCCAGCAGCCAAGAGGAACGGGCTAACTATGGCTACACCTTC. Protein: CASSQEERANYGYTF.

On this clone itself: Germline is not matched at one junction end, which may reflect a read error. The sample contains more than one DNA sequence encoding this CDR3. The CDR3 spells CSVEGGQGGGVDF. In nucleotides, the CDR3 is TGCAGCGTTGAAGGGGGCCAAGGGGGAGGGGTGGACTTC. The chain links TRBV29-1 to TRBJ2-4; possible D gene TRBD2, 7 bases. This CDR3 spans 13 amino acids. Germline loops: CDR1 SQVTM, CDR2 ANQGSEA.

This chain joins TRBV7-9 and TRBJ2-7; D is tentatively TRBD1 or TRBD2 (5 bases each). Trimming stripped 1 base from V and 4 bases from J, with 14 bases between. Germline V gives CDR1 SEHNR, CDR2 FQNEAQ (reference sequence). CDR3 length equals 15 residues. CDR3 DNA sequence: TGTGCCAGCAGCTTAGGGCCGGGACCACTTTACGAGCAGTACTTC. Its translation is CASSLGPGPLYEQYF.

The V call is TRBV9, the J call TRBJ1-2; D call uncertain. The CDR3 spans 13 residues. Germline values: CDR1 SGDLS, CDR2 YYNGEE. With 0 bases removed from V and 4 bases from J, the gap between germline ends came to 7 bases. The CDR3 DNA sequence: TGTGCCAGCAGCGTAGCTACGGCCTATGGCTACACCTTC. Translated, it gives CASSVATAYGYTF.

This clone showed up just a few times. This sequence joins TRBV19 and TRBJ1-1, with TRBD1 identical over 7 bases. The CDR3 runs to 18 residues. Trimming at V came to 0 bases and at J to 0 bases, leaving 10 bases not matched to a gene. Germline V gene data show CDR1 as LNHDA and CDR2 as SQIVND (reference sequence). The chain's CDR3 is CASSIDLNRGLVNTEAFF. CDR3 DNA sequence: TGTGCCAGTAGTATAGATCTCAACAGGGGTCTCGTGAACACTGAAGCTTTCTTT.

This chain joins TRBV19 and TRBJ2-1, with 7 nucleotides matching TRBD2. The J segment lost 11 bases and the V segment lost 5 bases, leaving 6 bases of the junction unmatched. This CDR3 contains 12 residues. The germline CDR1 and CDR2 sequences are LNHDA and SQIVND (reference sequence). The CDR3 region is CASSVSSGQQFF. CDR3 nucleotide sequence: TGTGCCAGTAGTGTGTCTAGCGGCCAGCAGTTCTTC. The full variable domain, in which reference TRBV19 and TRBJ2-1 provide the parts outside the CDR3, is DGGITQSPKYLFRKEGQNVTLSCEQNLNHDAMYWYRQDPGQGLRLIYYSQIVNDFQKGDIAEGYSVSREKKESFPLTVTSAQKNPTAFYLCASSVSSGQQFFGPGTRLTVL.

The V and J genes are TRBV19 and TRBJ2-7; D not certain. Looked up from germline, CDR1 is LNHDA and CDR2 is SQIVND (reference sequence). Trimming pared 0 bases from V and 3 bases from J, leaving 12 bases between. This CDR3 is built from 15 residues. This CDR3 reads CASSIDRSRNYEQYF. Written as DNA, the CDR3 is TGTGCCAGTAGTATAGATCGGAGCAGGAACTACGAGCAGTACTTC.